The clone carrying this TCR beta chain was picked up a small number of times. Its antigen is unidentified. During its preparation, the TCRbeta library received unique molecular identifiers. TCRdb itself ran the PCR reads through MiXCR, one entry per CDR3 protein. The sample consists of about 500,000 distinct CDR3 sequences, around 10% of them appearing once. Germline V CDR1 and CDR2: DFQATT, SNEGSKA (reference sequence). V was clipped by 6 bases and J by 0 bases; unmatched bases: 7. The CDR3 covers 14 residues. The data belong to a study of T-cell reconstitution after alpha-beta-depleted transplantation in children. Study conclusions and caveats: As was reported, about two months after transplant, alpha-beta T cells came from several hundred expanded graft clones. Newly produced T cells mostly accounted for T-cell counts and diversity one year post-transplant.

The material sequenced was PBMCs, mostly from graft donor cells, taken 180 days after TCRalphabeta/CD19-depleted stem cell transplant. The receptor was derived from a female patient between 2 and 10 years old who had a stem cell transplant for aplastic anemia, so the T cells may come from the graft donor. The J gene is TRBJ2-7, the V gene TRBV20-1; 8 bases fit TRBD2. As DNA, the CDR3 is TGCAGTGCGCCAAAAAGCGGGAGCTCCTACGAGCAGTACTTC. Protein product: CSAPKSGSSYEQYF.